This T cell receptor (beta chain) was captured in a study of T cell changes during pregnancy in multiple sclerosis. Libraries were prepared by immunoSEQ multiplex PCR; TCRdb keeps only in-frame clonotypes and omits some of them. The data contain about 46,000 clones, around 92% of them singletons. From germline, CDR1 is SEHNR and CDR2 FQNEAQ (reference sequence). Trimming removed 5 bases at V and 2 bases at J, with 12 bases between. CDR3 length: 14 residues. This TCR was recovered from a female donor with multiple sclerosis, enrolled in a pregnancy study. The sample was peripheral blood, taken in the third trimester of pregnancy. The chain uses TRBV7-9 and TRBJ2-5; D perhaps matches TRBD2 (5 bases). In DNA form, the CDR3 reads TGTGCCAGCAGCCTCTCCCGGGAACAAGAGACCCAGTACTTC. Translation: CASSLSREQETQYF. Looking up the rest from reference TRBV7-9 and TRBJ2-5 gives the full variable domain: DTGVSQNPRHKITKRGQNVTFRCDPISEHNRLYWYRQTLGQGPEFLTYFQNEAQLEKSRLLSDRFSAERPKGSFSTLEIQRTEQGDSAMYLCASSLSREQETQYFGPGTRLLVL.